The sample holds a few counts of the clone carrying this T cell receptor (beta chain). Its antigen remains unidentified. The entry originates in a study of blood T cells in healthy people across ages. The use of a sample-barcoded 5' primer and a J-beta primer mix characterized a second PCR of about 7 to 12 cycles. MiXCR, applied by TCRdb to the 5' RACE reads, yields one record per CDR3 protein. The sample yields about 290,000 distinct CDR3 sequences, roughly 27% seen once. CDR1 is LGHNA, CDR2 YNFKEQ, per germline. The V segment lost 0 bases and the J segment 11 bases; nucleotides outside the gene matches: 15. The CDR3 contains 17 residues. Findings and caveats of the study: Greater diversity and more naive CD4+ cells were seen in long-lived donors than in aged donors. Diversity was estimated from one million T cells, and these estimates were considered underestimates.

Researchers collected about 9.1 milliliters of peripheral blood from every single donor. The source material was blood. The J gene is TRBJ2-5, the V gene TRBV4-2, with TRBD2 matching over 10 bases. The source is a woman aged 65 to 85 in good health. CDR3 sequence reads: CASSQDLASGSGYGQYF. In nucleotides, the CDR3 is TGTGCCAGCAGCCAAGATCTAGCTAGCGGGAGTGGGTACGGGCAGTACTTC.